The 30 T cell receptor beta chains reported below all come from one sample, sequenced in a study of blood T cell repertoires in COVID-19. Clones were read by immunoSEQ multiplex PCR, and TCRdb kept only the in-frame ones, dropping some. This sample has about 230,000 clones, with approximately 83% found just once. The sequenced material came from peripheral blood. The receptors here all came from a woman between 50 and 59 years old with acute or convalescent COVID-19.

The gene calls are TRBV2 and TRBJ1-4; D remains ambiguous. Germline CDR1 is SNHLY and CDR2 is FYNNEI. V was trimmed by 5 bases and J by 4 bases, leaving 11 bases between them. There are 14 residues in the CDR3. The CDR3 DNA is TGTGCCAGCAGTCTTTCGTACGGTAATGAAAAACTGTTTTTT. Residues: CASSLSYGNEKLFF.

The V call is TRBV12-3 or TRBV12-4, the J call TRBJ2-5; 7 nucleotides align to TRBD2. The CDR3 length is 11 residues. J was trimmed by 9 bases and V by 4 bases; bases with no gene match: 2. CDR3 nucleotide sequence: TGTGCCAGCAGTTCCCGGGGGGCCCAGTACTTC. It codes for CASSSRGAQYF.

The CDR3: CASSETGDNSPLHF. DNA of the CDR3: TGTGCCAGTAGCGAGACAGGGGATAATTCACCCCTCCACTTT. The gene calls are TRBV19 and TRBJ1-6; 8 nucleotides agree with TRBD1. V lost 6 bases to trimming and J lost 5 bases; unmatched junction nucleotides: 3. Per germline, CDR1 LNHDA and CDR2 SQIVND (reference sequence). The CDR3 is made up of 14 amino acids. The full variable domain, with the rest looked up from reference TRBV19 and TRBJ1-6, is DGGITQSPKYLFRKEGQNVTLSCEQNLNHDAMYWYRQDPGQGLRLIYYSQIVNDFQKGDIAEGYSVSREKKESFPLTVTSAQKNPTAFYLCASSETGDNSPLHFGNGTRLTVT.

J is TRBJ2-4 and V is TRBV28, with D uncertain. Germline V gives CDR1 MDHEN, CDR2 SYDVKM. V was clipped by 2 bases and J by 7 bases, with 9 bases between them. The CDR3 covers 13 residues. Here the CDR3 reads CASSLRVPNIQYF. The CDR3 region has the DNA TGTGCCAGCAGTTTACGGGTCCCCAACATTCAGTACTTC.

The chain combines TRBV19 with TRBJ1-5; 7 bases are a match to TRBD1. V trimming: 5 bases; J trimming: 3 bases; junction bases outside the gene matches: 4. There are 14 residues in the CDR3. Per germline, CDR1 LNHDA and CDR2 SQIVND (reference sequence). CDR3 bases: TGTGCCAGTAGTGGCGGGACAGCCAATCAGCCCCAGCATTTT. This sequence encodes CASSGGTANQPQHF.

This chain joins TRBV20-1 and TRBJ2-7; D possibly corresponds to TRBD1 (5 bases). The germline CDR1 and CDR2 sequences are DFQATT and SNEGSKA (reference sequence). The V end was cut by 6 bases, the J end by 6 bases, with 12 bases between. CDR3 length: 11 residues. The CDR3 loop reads CSAKRTPEQYF. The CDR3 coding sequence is TGCAGTGCCAAAAGGACACCCGAGCAGTACTTC.

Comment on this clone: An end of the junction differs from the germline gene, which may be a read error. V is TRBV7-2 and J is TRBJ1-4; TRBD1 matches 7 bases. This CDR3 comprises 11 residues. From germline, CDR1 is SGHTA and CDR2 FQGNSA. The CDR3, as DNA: TGTGCCAGCAGCAACAGGGGCCCGCCTGAATTT. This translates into CASSNRGPPEF.

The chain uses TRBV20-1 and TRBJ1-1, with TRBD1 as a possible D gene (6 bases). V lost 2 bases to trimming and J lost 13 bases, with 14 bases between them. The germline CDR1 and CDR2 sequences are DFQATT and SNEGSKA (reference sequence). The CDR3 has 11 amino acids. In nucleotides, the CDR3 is TGCAGTGCTAGAACGGGACACCTCTTTTTCTTT. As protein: CSARTGHLFFF.

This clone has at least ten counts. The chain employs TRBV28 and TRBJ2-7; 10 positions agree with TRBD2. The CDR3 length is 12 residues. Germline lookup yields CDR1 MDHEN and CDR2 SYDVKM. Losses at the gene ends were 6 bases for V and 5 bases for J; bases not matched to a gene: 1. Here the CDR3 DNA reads TGTGCCAGCAGACTAGCGGGACACGAGCAGTACTTC. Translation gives CASRLAGHEQYF.

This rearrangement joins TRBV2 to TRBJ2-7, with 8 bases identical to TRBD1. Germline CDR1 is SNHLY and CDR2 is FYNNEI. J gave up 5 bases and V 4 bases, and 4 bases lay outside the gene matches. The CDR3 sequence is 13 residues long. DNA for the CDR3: TGTGCCAGCAGTGTTGAGACAGGGGACGAGCAGTACTTC. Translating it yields CASSVETGDEQYF.

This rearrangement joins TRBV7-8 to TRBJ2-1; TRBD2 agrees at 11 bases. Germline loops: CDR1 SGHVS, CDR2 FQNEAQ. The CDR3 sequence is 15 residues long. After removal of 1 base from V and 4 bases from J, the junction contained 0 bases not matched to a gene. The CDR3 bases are TGTGCCAGCAGCTTAGGACTAGCGGGGTACAATGAGCAGTTCTTC. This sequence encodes CASSLGLAGYNEQFF.

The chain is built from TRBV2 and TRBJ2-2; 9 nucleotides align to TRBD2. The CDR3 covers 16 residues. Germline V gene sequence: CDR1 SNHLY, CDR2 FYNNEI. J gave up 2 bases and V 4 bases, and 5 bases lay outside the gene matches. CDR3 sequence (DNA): TGTGCCAGCAGTGCCCTAGCGGGACTCAACACCGGGGAGCTGTTTTTT. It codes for CASSALAGLNTGELFF.

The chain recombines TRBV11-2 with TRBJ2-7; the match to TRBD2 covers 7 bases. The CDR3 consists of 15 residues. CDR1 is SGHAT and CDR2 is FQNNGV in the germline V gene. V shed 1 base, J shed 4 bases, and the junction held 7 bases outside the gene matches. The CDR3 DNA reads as TGTGCCAGCAGCTTAGGAGCGGGACTTCTGTACGAGCAGTACTTC. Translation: CASSLGAGLLYEQYF.

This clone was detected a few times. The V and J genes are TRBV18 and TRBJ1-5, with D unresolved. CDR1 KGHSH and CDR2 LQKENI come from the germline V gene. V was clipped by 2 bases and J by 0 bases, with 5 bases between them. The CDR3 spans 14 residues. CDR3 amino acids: CASSPEVSNQPQHF. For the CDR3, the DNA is TGTGCCAGCTCACCAGAGGTTAGCAATCAGCCCCAGCATTTT. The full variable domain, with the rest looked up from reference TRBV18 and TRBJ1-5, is NAGVMQNPRHLVRRRGQEARLRCSPMKGHSHVYWYRQLPEEGLKFMVYLQKENIIDESGMPKERFSAEFPKEGPSILRIQQVVRGDSAAYFCASSPEVSNQPQHFGDGTRLSIL.

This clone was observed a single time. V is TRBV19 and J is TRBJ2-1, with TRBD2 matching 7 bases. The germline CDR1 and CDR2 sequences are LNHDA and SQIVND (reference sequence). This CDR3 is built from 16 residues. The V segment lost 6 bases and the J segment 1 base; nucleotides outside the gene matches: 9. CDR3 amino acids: CASRRSGFDSYNEQFF. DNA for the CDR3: TGTGCCAGTAGGCGTAGCGGGTTTGATTCCTACAATGAGCAGTTCTTC.

The CDR3 DNA follows: TGTGCCAGCGCTTCCGGGACTACCTTAACCTACGAGCAGTACTTC. Its protein product is CASASGTTLTYEQYF. The rearrangement uses TRBV6-5 and TRBJ2-7; 7 nucleotides line up with TRBD2. Germline CDR1 is MNHEY and CDR2 is SVGAGI. The CDR3 covers 15 residues. V gave up 8 bases and J gave up 2 bases; unmatched junction bases: 12.

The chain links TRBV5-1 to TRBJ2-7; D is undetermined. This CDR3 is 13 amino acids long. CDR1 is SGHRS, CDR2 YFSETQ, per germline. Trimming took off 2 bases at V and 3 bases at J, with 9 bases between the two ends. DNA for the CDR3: TGCGCCAGCAGCTTAACAGATCTCTACGAGCAGTACTTC. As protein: CASSLTDLYEQYF. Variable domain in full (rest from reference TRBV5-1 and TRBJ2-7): KAGVTQTPRYLIKTRGQQVTLSCSPISGHRSVSWYQQTPGQGLQFLFEYFSETQRNKGNFPGRFSGRQFSNSRSEMNVSTLELGDSALYLCASSLTDLYEQYFGPGTRLTVT.

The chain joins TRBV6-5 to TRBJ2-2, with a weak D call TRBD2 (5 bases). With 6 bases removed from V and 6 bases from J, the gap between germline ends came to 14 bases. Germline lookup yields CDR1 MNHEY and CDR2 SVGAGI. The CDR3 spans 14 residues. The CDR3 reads CASRVELVAGELFF. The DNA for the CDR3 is TGTGCCAGCAGGGTCGAACTAGTGGCCGGGGAGCTGTTTTTT.

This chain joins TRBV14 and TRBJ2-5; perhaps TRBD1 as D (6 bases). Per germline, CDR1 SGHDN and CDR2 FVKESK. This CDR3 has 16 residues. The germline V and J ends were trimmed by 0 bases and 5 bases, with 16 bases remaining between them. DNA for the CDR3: TGTGCCAGCAGCCAAGATTTAGGGGACATCGTTGAGACCCAGTACTTC. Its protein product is CASSQDLGDIVETQYF.

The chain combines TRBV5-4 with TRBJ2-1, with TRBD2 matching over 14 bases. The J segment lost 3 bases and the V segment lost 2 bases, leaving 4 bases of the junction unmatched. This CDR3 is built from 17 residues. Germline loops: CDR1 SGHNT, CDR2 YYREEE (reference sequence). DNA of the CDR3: TGTGCCAGCAGCTTCGGGACTAGCGGGAGAGGCTACAATGAGCAGTTCTTC. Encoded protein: CASSFGTSGRGYNEQFF.

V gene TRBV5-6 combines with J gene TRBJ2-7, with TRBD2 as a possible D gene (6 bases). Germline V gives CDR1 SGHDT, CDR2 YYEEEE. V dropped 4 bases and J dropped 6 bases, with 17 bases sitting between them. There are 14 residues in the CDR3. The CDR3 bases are TGTGCCAGCAGCGATACGAACCGGGACTCCGAGCAGTACTTC. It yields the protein CASSDTNRDSEQYF.

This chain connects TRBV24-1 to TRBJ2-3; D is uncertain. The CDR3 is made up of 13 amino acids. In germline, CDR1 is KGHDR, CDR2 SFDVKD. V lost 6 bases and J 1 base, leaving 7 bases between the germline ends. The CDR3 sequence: CATSSPGTDTQYF. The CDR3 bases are TGTGCCACCAGTTCCCCAGGCACAGATACGCAGTATTTT.

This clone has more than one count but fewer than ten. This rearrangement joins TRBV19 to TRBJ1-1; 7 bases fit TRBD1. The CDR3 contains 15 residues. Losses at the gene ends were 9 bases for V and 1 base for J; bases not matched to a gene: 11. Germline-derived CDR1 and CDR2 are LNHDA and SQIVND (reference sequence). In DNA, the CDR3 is TGTGCCAGCAGACAGGGACGTGCGAAGAACACTGAAGCTTTCTTT. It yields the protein CASRQGRAKNTEAFF.

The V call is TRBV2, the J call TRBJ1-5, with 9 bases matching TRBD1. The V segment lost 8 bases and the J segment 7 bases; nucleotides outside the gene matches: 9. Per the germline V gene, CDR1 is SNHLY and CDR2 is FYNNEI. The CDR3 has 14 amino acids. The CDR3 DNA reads TGTGCCAGCGGTCAAGGGACAGGGCCCCAGCCCCAGCATTTT. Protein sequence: CASGQGTGPQPQHF.

CDR3 protein: CASSLVASGRETQYF. The CDR3 nucleotides are TGTGCCAGCAGCTTAGTGGCTAGCGGGAGGGAGACCCAGTACTTC. V is TRBV7-2 and J is TRBJ2-5; TRBD2 matches at 11 bases. Germline trimming cut 1 base from V and 5 bases from J; bases unmatched to any gene: 3. Germline V CDR1 and CDR2: SGHTA, FQGNSA. The CDR3 runs to 15 residues.

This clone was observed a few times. CDR3: CASSYGRAGNQPQHF. The CDR3, as DNA: TGTGCCAGCAGTTATGGCAGGGCCGGCAATCAGCCCCAGCATTTT. The V and J genes are TRBV6-2 or TRBV6-3 and TRBJ1-5; TRBD1 might be the D (5 bases). This CDR3 contains 15 residues. The ends were cut back, 3 bases at V and 2 bases at J, with 11 bases in the middle. CDR1 and CDR2 (germline): MNHEY, SVGEGT.

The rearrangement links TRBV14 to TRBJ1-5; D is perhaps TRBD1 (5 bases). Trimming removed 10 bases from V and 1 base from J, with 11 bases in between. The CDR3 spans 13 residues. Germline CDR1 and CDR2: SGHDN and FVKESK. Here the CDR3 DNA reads TGTGCCACCTCCGGACAAAGCAATCAGCCCCAGCATTTT. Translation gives CATSGQSNQPQHF.

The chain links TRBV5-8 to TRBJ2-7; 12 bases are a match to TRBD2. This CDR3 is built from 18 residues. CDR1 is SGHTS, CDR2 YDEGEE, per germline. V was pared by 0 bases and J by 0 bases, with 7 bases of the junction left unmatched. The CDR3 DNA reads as TGTGCCAGCAGCTTGGTTCGGACTAGCGGGGCTTTCTCCTACGAGCAGTACTTC. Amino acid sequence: CASSLVRTSGAFSYEQYF.

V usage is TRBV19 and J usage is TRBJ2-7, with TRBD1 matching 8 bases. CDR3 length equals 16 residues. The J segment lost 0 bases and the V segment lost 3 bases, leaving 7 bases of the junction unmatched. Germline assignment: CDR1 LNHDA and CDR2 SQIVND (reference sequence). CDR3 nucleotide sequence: TGTGCCAGTAGTATCGTCCCGGGACAGGTCTCCTACGAGCAGTACTTC. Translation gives CASSIVPGQVSYEQYF.

The CDR3, as DNA: TGTGCCAGCAGTGTTTATAGCGGGGGGCCACAAGAGACCCAGTACTTC. Its protein product is CASSVYSGGPQETQYF. The chain links TRBV6-1 to TRBJ2-5; 10 positions agree with TRBD2. The CDR3 loop spans 16 amino acids. J gave up 2 bases and V 4 bases, and 7 bases lay outside the gene matches. The V gene's germline CDR1 is MNHNS and CDR2 SASEGT.